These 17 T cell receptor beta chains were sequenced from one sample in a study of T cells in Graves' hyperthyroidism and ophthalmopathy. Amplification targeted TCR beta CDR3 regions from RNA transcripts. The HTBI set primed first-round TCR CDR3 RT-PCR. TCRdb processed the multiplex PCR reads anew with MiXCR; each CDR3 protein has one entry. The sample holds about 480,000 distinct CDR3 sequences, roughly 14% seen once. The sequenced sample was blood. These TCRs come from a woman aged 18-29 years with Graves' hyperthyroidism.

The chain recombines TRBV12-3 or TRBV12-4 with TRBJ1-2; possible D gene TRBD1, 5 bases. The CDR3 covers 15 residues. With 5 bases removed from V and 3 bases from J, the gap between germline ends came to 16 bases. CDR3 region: CASSPIRDSYYGYTF. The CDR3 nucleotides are TGTGCCAGCAGTCCGATCCGGGACTCATACTATGGCTACACCTTC.

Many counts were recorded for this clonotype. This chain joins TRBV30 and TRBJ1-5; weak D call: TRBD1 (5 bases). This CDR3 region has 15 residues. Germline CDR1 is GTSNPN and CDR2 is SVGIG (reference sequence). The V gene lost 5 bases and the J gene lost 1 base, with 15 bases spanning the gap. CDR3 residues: CAWARGGGSNQPQHF. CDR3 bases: TGTGCCTGGGCCCGGGGGGGAGGAAGCAATCAGCCCCAGCATTTT.

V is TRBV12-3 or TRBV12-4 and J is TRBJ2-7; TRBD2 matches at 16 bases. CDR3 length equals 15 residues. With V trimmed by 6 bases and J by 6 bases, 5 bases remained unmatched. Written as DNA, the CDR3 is TGTGCCAGCAGCGGGACTAGCGGGAGGGCCTCCGAGCAGTACTTC. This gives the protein CASSGTSGRASEQYF.

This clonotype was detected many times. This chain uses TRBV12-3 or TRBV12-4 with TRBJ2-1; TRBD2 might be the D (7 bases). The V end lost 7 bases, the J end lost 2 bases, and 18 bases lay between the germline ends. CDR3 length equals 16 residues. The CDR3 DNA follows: TGTGCCAGCATCGATCATGGGGGGGGCCCCTACAATGAGCAGTTCTTC. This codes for CASIDHGGGPYNEQFF.

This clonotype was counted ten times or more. CDR3 in amino acids: CASSLEWANKGAYEQYF. CDR3 nucleotides: TGTGCCAGCAGCCTAGAGTGGGCAAATAAGGGGGCCTACGAGCAGTACTTC. V is TRBV7-9 and J is TRBJ2-7, with a weak D call TRBD1 (6 bases). CDR1 is SEHNR and CDR2 is FQNEAQ in the germline V gene (reference sequence). This CDR3 is built from 17 residues. V shed 5 bases and J shed 2 bases, with 22 bases lying between them.

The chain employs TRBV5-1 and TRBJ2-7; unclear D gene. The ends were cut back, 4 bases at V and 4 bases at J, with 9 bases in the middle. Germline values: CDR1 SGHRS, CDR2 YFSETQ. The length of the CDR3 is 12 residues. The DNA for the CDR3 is TGCGCCAGCAGCCCGGGTCGTTACGAGCAGTACTTC. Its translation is CASSPGRYEQYF.

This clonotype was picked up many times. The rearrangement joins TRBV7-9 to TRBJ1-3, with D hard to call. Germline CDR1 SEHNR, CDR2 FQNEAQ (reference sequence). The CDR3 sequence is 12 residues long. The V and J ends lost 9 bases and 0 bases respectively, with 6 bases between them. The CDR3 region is CARGSSGNTIYF. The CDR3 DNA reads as TGTGCCAGGGGCTCCTCTGGAAACACCATATATTTT.

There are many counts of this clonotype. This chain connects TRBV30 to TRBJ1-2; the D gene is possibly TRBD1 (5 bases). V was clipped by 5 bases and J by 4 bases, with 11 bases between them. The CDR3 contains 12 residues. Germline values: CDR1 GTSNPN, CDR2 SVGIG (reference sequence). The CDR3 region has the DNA TGTGCCTGGGTAGGGGTGGCCTATGGCTACACCTTC. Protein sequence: CAWVGVAYGYTF.

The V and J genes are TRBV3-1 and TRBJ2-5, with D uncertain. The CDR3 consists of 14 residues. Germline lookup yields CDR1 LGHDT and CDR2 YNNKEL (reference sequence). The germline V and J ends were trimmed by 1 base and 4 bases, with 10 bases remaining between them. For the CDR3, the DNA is TGTGCCAGCAGCCAAGTGGCCTCAGTAGAGACCCAGTACTTC. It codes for CASSQVASVETQYF.

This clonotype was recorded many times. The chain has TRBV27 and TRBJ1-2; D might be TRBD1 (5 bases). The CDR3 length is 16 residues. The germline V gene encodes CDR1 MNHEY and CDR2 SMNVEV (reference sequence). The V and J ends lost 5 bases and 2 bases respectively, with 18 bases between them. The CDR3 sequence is CASSPQPPGRNYGYTF. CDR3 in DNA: TGTGCCAGCAGTCCCCAGCCTCCAGGGAGGAACTATGGCTACACCTTC.

CDR3 coding DNA: TGTGCCACCAGTGACGGTAGCTACCTGGGGATTAATGAGCAGTTCTTC. Amino acids: CATSDGSYLGINEQFF. This chain uses TRBV24-1 with TRBJ2-1; the D is unclear. V lost 4 bases and J 7 bases, leaving 19 bases between the germline ends. Germline V lookup: CDR1 KGHDR, CDR2 SFDVKD. This CDR3 comprises 16 residues.

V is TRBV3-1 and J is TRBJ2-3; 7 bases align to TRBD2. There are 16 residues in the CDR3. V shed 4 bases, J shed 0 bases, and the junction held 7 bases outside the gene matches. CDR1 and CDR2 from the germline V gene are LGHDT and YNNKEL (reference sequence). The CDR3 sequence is CASSRRTSASTDTQYF. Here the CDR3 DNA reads TGTGCCAGCAGCCGGCGAACTAGCGCTAGCACAGATACGCAGTATTTT.

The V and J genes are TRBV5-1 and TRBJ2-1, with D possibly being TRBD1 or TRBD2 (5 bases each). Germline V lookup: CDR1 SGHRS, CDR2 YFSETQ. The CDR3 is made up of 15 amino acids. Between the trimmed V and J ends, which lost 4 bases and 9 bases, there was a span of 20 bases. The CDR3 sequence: CASSVGSAGGGEQFF. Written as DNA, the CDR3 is TGCGCCAGCAGCGTTGGGTCGGCGGGTGGGGGTGAGCAGTTCTTC.

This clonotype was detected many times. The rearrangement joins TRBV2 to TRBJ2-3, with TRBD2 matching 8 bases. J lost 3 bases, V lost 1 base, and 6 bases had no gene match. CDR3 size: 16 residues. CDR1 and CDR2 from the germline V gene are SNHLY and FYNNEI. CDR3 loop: CASSEETSVWTDTQYF. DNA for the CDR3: TGTGCCAGCAGTGAAGAGACTAGCGTCTGGACAGATACGCAGTATTTT. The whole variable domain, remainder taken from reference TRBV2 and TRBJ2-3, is EPEVTQTPSHQVTQMGQEVILRCVPISNHLYFYWYRQILGQKVEFLVSFYNNEISEKSEIFDDQFSVERPDGSNFTLKIRSTKLEDSAMYFCASSEETSVWTDTQYFGPGTRLTVL.

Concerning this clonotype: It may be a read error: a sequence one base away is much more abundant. CDR3 DNA: TGTGCCAGCCGGGGCAGGCAACCTTTAGGGGAGACCCAGTACTTC. It is translated as CASRGRQPLGETQYF. This rearrangement joins TRBV2 to TRBJ2-5; either TRBD1 or TRBD2 may fit D (5 bases each). Germline-derived CDR1 and CDR2 are SNHLY and FYNNEI. The CDR3 loop spans 15 amino acids. V lost 8 bases and J lost 5, with 21 bases in between.

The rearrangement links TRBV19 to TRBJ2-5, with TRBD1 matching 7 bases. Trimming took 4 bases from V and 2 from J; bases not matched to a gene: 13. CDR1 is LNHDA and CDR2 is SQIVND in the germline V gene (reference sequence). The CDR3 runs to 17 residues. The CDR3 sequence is CASSTYVRNRGQETQYF. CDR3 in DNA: TGTGCCAGTAGTACCTATGTTAGGAACAGGGGACAAGAGACCCAGTACTTC. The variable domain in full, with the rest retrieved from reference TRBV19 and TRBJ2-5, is DGGITQSPKYLFRKEGQNVTLSCEQNLNHDAMYWYRQDPGQGLRLIYYSQIVNDFQKGDIAEGYSVSREKKESFPLTVTSAQKNPTAFYLCASSTYVRNRGQETQYFGPGTRLLVL.

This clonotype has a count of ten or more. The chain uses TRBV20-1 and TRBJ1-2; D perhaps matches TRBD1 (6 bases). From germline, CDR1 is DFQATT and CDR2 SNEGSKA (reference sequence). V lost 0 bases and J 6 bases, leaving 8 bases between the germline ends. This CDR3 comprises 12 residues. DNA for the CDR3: TGCAGTGCTAGAGATAACAGGGATGGCTACACCTTC. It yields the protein CSARDNRDGYTF.